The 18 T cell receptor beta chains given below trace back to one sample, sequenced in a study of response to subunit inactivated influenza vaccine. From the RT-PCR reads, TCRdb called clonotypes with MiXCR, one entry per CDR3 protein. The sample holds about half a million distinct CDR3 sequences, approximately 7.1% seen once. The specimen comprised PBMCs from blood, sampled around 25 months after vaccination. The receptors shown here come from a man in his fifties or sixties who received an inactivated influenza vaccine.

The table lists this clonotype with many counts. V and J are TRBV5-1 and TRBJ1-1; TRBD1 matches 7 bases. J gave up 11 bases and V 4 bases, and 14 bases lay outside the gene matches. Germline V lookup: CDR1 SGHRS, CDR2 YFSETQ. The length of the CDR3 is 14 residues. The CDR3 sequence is CASSLDQIGTEAFF. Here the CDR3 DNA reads TGCGCCAGCAGCCTTGACCAAATCGGGACAGAGGCTTTCTTT.

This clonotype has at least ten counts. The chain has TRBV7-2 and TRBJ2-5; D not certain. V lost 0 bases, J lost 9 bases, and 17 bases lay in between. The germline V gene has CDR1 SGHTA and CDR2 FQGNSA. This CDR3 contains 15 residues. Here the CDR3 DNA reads TGTGCCAGCAGCTTAGCTGGGTTTCTCCATGAACCCCAGTACTTC. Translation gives CASSLAGFLHEPQYF.

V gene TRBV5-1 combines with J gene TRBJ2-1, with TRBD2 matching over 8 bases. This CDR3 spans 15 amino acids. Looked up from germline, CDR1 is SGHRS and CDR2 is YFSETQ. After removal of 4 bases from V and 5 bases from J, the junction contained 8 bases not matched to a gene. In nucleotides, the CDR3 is TGCGCCAGCAGCCCCAACGCGGGGGGTAACAATGAGCAGTTCTTC. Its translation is CASSPNAGGNNEQFF.

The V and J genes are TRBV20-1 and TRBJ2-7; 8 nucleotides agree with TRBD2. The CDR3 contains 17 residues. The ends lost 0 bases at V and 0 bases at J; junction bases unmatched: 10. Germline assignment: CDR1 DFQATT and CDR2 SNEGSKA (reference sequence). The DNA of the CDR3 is TGCAGTGCTAGAGATATGATAAGCGGGAGTCTCTCCTACGAGCAGTACTTC. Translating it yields CSARDMISGSLSYEQYF.

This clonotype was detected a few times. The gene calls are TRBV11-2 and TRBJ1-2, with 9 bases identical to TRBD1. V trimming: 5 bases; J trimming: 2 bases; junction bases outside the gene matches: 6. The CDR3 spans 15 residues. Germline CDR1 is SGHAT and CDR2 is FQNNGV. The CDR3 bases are TGTGCCAGCAGCCACCCGGGACAGGGAAACTATGGCTACACCTTC. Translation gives CASSHPGQGNYGYTF.

The chain's CDR3 is CASSGGGGRNSPLHF. CDR3 nucleotide sequence: TGTGCCAGCAGCGGCGGGGGGGGTCGTAATTCACCCCTCCACTTT. The chain is built from TRBV28 and TRBJ1-6, with D perhaps TRBD1 (5 bases). Per the germline V gene, CDR1 is MDHEN and CDR2 is SYDVKM. Trimming left V 6 bases short and J 6 bases short, with 15 bases between. The CDR3 consists of 15 residues.

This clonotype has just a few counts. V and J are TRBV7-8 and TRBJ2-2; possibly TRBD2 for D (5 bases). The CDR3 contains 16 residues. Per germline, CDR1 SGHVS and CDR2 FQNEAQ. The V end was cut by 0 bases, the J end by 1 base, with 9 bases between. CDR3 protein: CASSLADSWNTGELFF. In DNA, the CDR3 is TGTGCCAGCAGCTTAGCGGACTCCTGGAACACCGGGGAGCTGTTTTTT.

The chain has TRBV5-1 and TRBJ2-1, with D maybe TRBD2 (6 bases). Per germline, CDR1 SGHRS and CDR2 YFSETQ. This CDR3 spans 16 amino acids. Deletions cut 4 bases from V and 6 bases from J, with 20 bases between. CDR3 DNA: TGCGCCAGCAGCCCGCTTAGCGGACGGCAAGGCAATGAGCAGTTCTTC. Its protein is CASSPLSGRQGNEQFF.

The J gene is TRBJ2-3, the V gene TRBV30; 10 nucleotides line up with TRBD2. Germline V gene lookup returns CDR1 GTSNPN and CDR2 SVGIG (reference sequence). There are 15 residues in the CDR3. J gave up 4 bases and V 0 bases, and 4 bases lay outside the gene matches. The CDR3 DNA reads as TGTGCCTGGAGTGTACCGCTAGCGGGGGCAGATACGCAGTATTTT. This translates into CAWSVPLAGADTQYF.

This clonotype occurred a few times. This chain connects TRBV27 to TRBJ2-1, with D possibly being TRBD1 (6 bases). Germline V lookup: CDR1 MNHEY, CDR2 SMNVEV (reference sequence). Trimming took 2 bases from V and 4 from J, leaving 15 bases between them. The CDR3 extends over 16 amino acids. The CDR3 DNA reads TGTGCCAGCAGTTTAAGGTGGGACACCTTTTACAATGAGCAGTTCTTC. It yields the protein CASSLRWDTFYNEQFF.

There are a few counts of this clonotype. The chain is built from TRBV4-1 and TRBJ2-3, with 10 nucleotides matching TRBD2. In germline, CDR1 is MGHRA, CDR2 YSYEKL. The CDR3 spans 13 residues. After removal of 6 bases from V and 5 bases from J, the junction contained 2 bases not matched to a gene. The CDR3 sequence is CASRVAGGDTQYF. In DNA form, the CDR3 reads TGCGCCAGCAGAGTAGCGGGAGGAGATACGCAGTATTTT.

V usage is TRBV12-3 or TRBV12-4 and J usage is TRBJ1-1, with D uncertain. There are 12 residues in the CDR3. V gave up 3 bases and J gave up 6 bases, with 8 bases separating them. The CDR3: CASSFMGSEAFF. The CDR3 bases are TGTGCCAGCAGTTTTATGGGGTCTGAAGCTTTCTTT.

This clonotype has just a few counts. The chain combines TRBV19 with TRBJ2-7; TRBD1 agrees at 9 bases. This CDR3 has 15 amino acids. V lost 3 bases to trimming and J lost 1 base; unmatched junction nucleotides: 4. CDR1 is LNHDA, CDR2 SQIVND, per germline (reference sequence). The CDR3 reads CASSMFGQGSYEQYF. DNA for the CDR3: TGTGCCAGTAGTATGTTTGGACAGGGGTCCTACGAGCAGTACTTC.

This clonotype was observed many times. CDR3: CASSQKGTGVAGNTIYF. CDR3 bases: TGTGCCAGCAGCCAAAAAGGGACAGGCGTTGCTGGAAACACCATATATTTT. This chain connects TRBV4-2 to TRBJ1-3, with 8 bases aligning to TRBD1. Germline assignment: CDR1 LGHNA and CDR2 YNFKEQ. This CDR3 region has 17 residues. After removal of 2 bases from V and 2 bases from J, the junction contained 8 bases not matched to a gene.

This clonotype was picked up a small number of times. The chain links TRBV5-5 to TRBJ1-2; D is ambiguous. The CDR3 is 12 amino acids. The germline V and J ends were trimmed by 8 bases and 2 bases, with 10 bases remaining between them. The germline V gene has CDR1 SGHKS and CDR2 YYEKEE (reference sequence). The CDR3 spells CASNGLNYGYTF. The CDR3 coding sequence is TGTGCCAGTAATGGACTGAACTATGGCTACACCTTC.

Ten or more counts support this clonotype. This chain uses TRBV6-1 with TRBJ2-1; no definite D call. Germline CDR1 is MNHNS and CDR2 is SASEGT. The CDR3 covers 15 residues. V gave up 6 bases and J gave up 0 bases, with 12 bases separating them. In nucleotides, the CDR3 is TGTGCCAGCAGCTCCCACGGTGGCTCCTACAATGAGCAGTTCTTC. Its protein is CASSSHGGSYNEQFF.

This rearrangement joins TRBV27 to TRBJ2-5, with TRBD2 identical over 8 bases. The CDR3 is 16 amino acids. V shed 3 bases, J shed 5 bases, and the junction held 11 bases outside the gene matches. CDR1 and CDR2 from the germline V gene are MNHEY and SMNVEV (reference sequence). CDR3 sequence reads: CASSLYSGSFGETQYF. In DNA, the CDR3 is TGTGCCAGCAGTTTGTACAGCGGGAGTTTCGGGGAGACCCAGTACTTC.

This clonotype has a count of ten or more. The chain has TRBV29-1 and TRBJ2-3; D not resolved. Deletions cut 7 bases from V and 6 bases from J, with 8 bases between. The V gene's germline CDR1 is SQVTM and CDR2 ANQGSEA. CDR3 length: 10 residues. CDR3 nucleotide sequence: TGCAGCGGCGGCTCTGATACGCAGTATTTT. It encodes CSGGSDTQYF.